This T cell receptor (beta chain) was observed in a study of vaccination effects on CD4 cells after COVID-19. This table comes from immunoSEQ multiplex PCR, and its TCRdb copy is limited to in-frame clones, with some not included. The sample has approximately 54,000 clones, roughly 80% seen once; the top ten hold 2% to 3%. In the case of this clone: Its target is not known.

Before any sequencing was done, the ViraFEST assay used viral peptide pools to expand antigen-specific CD4+ T cells. When ten to eleven days of culture had elapsed, CD4+ T cells were isolated. Nucleocapsid antibodies were negative in the vaccine recipients, who had never had SARS-CoV-2 infection. Cells had half their medium changed to IL-2 medium on days 3 and 7. The CDR3 length is 13 residues. The V gene's germline CDR1 is LGHDT and CDR2 YNNKEL (reference sequence). V was trimmed by 4 bases and J by 3 bases, leaving 7 bases between them. The chain couples TRBV3-1 (or the pseudogene TRBV3-2) to TRBJ1-5; D ambiguous. The sample was CD4+ T cells from PBMCs cultured with HCoV-229E spike peptides, taken before COVID-19 vaccination. The TCR sequence derives from a human donor who received a COVID-19 vaccine. The CDR3 coding sequence is TGTGCCAGCAGCCTAAACCTCAATCAGCCCCAGCATTTT. It translates to CASSLNLNQPQHF.